The clone carrying this TCR beta chain was recorded a few times. Its specificity is not known. The repertoire was sequenced with immunoSEQ multiplex PCR; TCRdb's copy has only in-frame clones and lacks some. Of 2,500 to 3,500 clones in the sample, 72% were seen once. The CDR3 extends over 15 amino acids. Per the germline V gene, CDR1 is MRHNA and CDR2 is SNTAGT. V was pared by 0 bases and J by 2 bases, with 8 bases between. Blood specimens came from baseline, cycle 4 day 1, and cycle 7 day 1. This sample stems from a study of OX40 agonist ivuxolimab in advanced cancers. Study-wide points: Nonresponders, in some cases, also had low normalized T-cell clonal expansion. Within 6 weeks, CD4+ and CD8+ blood T cells expanded clonally at 0.1 to 3.0 mg/kg. CD8+ T cells (on average) carried more expanded clones than CD4+ T cells.

The chain carries TRBV6-4 and TRBJ2-1; D gene uncertain. The sequencing here drew on CD4+ or CD8+ T cells sorted from blood, taken in a trial of the OX40 agonist ivuxolimab. The receptor's source is an adult with an advanced solid tumor such as melanoma, head and neck, liver or kidney cancer. CDR3 in amino acids: CASSDSRRPYNEQFF. CDR3 coding DNA: TGTGCCAGCAGTGACTCGAGAAGGCCCTACAATGAGCAGTTCTTC.